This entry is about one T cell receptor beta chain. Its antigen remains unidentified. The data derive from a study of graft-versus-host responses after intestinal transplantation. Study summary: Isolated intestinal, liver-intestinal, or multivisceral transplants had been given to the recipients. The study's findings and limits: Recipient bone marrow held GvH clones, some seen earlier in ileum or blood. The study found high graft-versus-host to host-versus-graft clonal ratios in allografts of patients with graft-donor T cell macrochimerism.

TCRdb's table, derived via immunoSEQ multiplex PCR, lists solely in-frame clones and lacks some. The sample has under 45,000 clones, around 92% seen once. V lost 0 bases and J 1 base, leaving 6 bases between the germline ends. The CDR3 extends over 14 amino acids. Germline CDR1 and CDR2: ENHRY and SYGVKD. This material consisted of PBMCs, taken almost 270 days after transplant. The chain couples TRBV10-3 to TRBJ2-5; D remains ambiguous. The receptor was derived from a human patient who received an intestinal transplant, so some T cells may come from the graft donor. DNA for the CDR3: TGTGCCATCAGTGAGTCGAAGGCCCAAGAGACCCAGTACTTC. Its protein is CAISESKAQETQYF.